The entry that follows covers one T cell receptor (beta chain) sequence. This sample was included in a study of CD8 T cells in Susac syndrome. An amount of RNA that ranged from 0.5 to 1 ug was reverse transcribed with random hexamers. TCRdb used MiXCR to reprocess the immunoSEQ multiplex PCR reads, holding one entry per CDR3 protein. The sample contains under 150,000 distinct CDR3 sequences, around 94% of which appear only once. This CDR3 is 15 amino acids long. Germline CDR1 and CDR2: MGHRA and YSYEKL. The V end was cut by 0 bases, the J end by 3 bases, with 11 bases between. The specimen was CD4+ T cells from PBMCs. The origin of this receptor is a human donor with multiple sclerosis. J is TRBJ1-2 and V is TRBV4-1, with D unclear. The CDR3 region has the DNA TGCGCCAGCAGCCAAGAAGTCGGGAACTACTATGGCTACACCTTC. As protein: CASSQEVGNYYGYTF.